This TCR beta chain emerged from a study of T cells after somatic rescue of genetic block. The trim removed 8 bases at V and 4 bases at J, leaving 4 bases unmatched. From germline, CDR1 is SNHLY and CDR2 FYNNEI. The CDR3 has 12 residues. Method: immunoSEQ multiplex PCR; TCRdb's copy keeps in-frame clones and lacks some. This table holds 80,000 to 90,000 clones, around 89% found once. The genes are TRBV2 and TRBJ2-7; 8 bases fit TRBD2. Sequenced input: peripheral blood mononuclear cells (PBMCs). The origin of this receptor is a woman aged 18-30 years. This chain's CDR3 is CASAGLAYEQYF. Written as DNA, the CDR3 is TGTGCCAGCGCTGGACTAGCTTACGAGCAGTACTTC.